One sample yielded the 31 T cell receptor beta chains listed below, sequenced in a study of blood T cell repertoires in COVID-19. TCRdb's copy holds only in-frame clones and misses some; the assay was immunoSEQ multiplex PCR. Of about 150,000 clones in the sample, roughly 85% were seen once. The sequenced sample consisted of peripheral blood. Every receptor here comes from a man aged 65-85 years with acute or convalescent COVID-19.

V is TRBV27 and J is TRBJ2-3; 16 bases map to TRBD2. The V gene's germline CDR1 is MNHEY and CDR2 SMNVEV (reference sequence). V was pared by 6 bases and J by 4 bases, with 10 bases of the junction left unmatched. This CDR3 is built from 18 residues. The CDR3 DNA sequence: TGTGCCAGCAGCGCGGGACTAGCGGGAGGGGGGTCTCCAGATACGCAGTATTTT. Protein: CASSAGLAGGGSPDTQYF.

The CDR3 loop reads CASTKEGFYGYTF. The CDR3 coding sequence is TGTGCCAGCACCAAAGAGGGATTCTATGGCTACACCTTC. The chain is built from TRBV27 and TRBJ1-2, with D unclear. Germline CDR1 is MNHEY and CDR2 is SMNVEV (reference sequence). There are 13 residues in the CDR3. V lost 7 bases, J lost 4 bases, and 13 bases lay in between.

The rearrangement joins TRBV28 to TRBJ2-1; TRBD2 matches 9 bases. The germline CDR1 and CDR2 sequences are MDHEN and SYDVKM. V lost 5 bases, J lost 0 bases, and 5 bases stayed unmatched. This CDR3 is 16 amino acids long. The CDR3 region has the DNA TGTGCCAGCAGTGTGACTAGCGGAAGCTCCTACAATGAGCAGTTCTTC. Translated, it gives CASSVTSGSSYNEQFF. Using reference TRBV28 and TRBJ2-1 for the parts outside the CDR3, the full variable domain is DVKVTQSSRYLVKRTGEKVFLECVQDMDHENMFWYRQDPGLGLRLIYFSYDVKMKEKGDIPEGYSVSREKKERFSLILESASTNQTSMYLCASSVTSGSSYNEQFFGPGTRLTVL.

The V call is TRBV2, the J call TRBJ1-2, with 9 positions matching TRBD1. Looked up from germline, CDR1 is SNHLY and CDR2 is FYNNEI. The V segment lost 6 bases and the J segment 6 bases; nucleotides outside the gene matches: 17. The CDR3 is 17 amino acids. CDR3 bases: TGTGCCAGCAGATACCCGGGACAGGGTGAGAAATATGATGGCTACACCTTC. This sequence encodes CASRYPGQGEKYDGYTF.

This clone has a single count. The gene calls are TRBV2 and TRBJ2-3; 11 bases fit TRBD2. The V gene's germline CDR1 is SNHLY and CDR2 FYNNEI. The CDR3 runs to 15 residues. The junction had 0 bases not matched to a gene; V was cut back by 1 base and J by 3 bases. The CDR3 DNA reads TGTGCCAGCAGTGAAGGGACTAGCGGGACAGATACGCAGTATTTT. This encodes CASSEGTSGTDTQYF.

V is TRBV3-1 (or the pseudogene TRBV3-2) and J is TRBJ2-7; 9 bases agree with TRBD2. CDR3 size: 16 residues. Trimming at V came to 0 bases and at J to 5 bases, leaving 8 bases not matched to a gene. Germline V lookup: CDR1 LGHDT, CDR2 YNNKEL (reference sequence). The CDR3 nucleotides are TGTGCCAGCAGCCAAGATGTATCTAGCGGGAACAACGAGCAGTACTTC. Its translation: CASSQDVSSGNNEQYF.

This clone was picked up a small number of times. The rearrangement uses TRBV6-5 and TRBJ2-1; 10 nucleotides line up with TRBD1. Germline values: CDR1 MNHEY, CDR2 SVGAGI. CDR3 size: 13 residues. Trimming took 4 bases from V and 7 from J; bases not matched to a gene: 1. CDR3 amino acids: CASSWDRGNEQFF. DNA of the CDR3: TGTGCCAGCAGTTGGGACAGGGGAAATGAGCAGTTCTTC.

The rearrangement links TRBV6-2 or TRBV6-3 to TRBJ1-5, with 9 bases identical to TRBD1. Germline V lookup: CDR1 MNHEY, CDR2 SVGEGT. This CDR3 contains 13 residues. V lost 4 bases and J lost 16; bases outside the gene matches: 11. CDR3 nucleotide sequence: TGTGCCAGCAGTTCCCCCGGGACAGGGACGGAACATTTT. Amino acids: CASSSPGTGTEHF.

V usage is TRBV27 and J usage is TRBJ1-1; a possible D gene is TRBD1 (5 bases). The CDR3 contains 13 residues. V was trimmed by 6 bases and J by 5 bases, leaving 13 bases between them. From germline, CDR1 is MNHEY and CDR2 SMNVEV (reference sequence). The CDR3 spells CASRWGGGTEAFF. The CDR3 nucleotides read TGTGCCAGCAGGTGGGGCGGCGGAACTGAAGCTTTCTTT.

V usage is TRBV19 and J usage is TRBJ2-2; TRBD1 might be the D (6 bases). V was trimmed by 5 bases and J by 1 base, leaving 8 bases between them. Per the germline V gene, CDR1 is LNHDA and CDR2 is SQIVND (reference sequence). The CDR3 totals 14 residues. CDR3 in DNA: TGTGCCAGTAGTCAGGGGTGGAACACCGGGGAGCTGTTTTTT. This translates into CASSQGWNTGELFF.

The CDR3, as DNA: TGTGCCAGCAGTTTAGTAGGGGTTGAAAAACTGTTTTTT. It yields the protein CASSLVGVEKLFF. This chain connects TRBV28 to TRBJ1-4; D might be TRBD1 (5 bases). The V and J ends lost 2 bases and 7 bases respectively, with 8 bases between them. The CDR3 spans 13 residues. The germline CDR1 and CDR2 sequences are MDHEN and SYDVKM.

This chain links TRBV28 with TRBJ1-2; 8 nucleotides line up with TRBD1. Germline CDR1 is MDHEN and CDR2 is SYDVKM. The CDR3 loop spans 13 amino acids. V trimming: 6 bases; J trimming: 11 bases; junction bases outside the gene matches: 11. The CDR3 sequence: CASSSGQGLDYTF. The CDR3 region has the DNA TGTGCCAGCAGCTCTGGACAGGGCCTCGATTACACCTTC.

The chain recombines TRBV19 with TRBJ1-4, with D maybe TRBD1 (6 bases). This CDR3 region has 16 residues. The germline gives CDR1 LNHDA, CDR2 SQIVND (reference sequence). V was trimmed by 9 bases and J by 0 bases, leaving 17 bases between them. The CDR3 spells CASQGRAPATNEKLFF. The DNA of the CDR3 is TGTGCCAGCCAGGGGAGGGCACCTGCAACTAATGAAAAACTGTTTTTT. The full variable domain, rest sourced from reference TRBV19 and TRBJ1-4, is DGGITQSPKYLFRKEGQNVTLSCEQNLNHDAMYWYRQDPGQGLRLIYYSQIVNDFQKGDIAEGYSVSREKKESFPLTVTSAQKNPTAFYLCASQGRAPATNEKLFFGSGTQLSVL.

The chain carries TRBV7-2 and TRBJ2-1; 12 bases map to TRBD2. Germline CDR1 and CDR2: SGHTA and FQGNSA. V shed 3 bases and J 7 bases; nucleotides not matched to a gene: 10. This CDR3 contains 17 residues. DNA for the CDR3: TGTGCCAGCAGCTTGACTAGCGGGAGAGTGATCGCAAATGAGCAGTTCTTC. Protein product: CASSLTSGRVIANEQFF. Drawing the rest from reference TRBV7-2 and TRBJ2-1, the complete variable domain is GAGVSQSPSNKVTEKGKDVELRCDPISGHTALYWYRQSLGQGLEFLIYFQGNSAPDKSGLPSDRFSAERTGGSVSTLTIQRTQQEDSAVYLCASSLTSGRVIANEQFFGPGTRLTVL.

This clone has only one observation. The chain employs TRBV2 and TRBJ2-1, with 10 bases that match TRBD2. This CDR3 has 17 residues. The trim removed 5 bases at V and 7 bases at J, leaving 14 bases unmatched. CDR1 is SNHLY and CDR2 is FYNNEI in the germline V gene. The CDR3 DNA reads TGTGCCAGCAGTTCAACTCGCAGCGGGAGGGCCGGGAATGAGCAGTTCTTC. Its translation is CASSSTRSGRAGNEQFF.

The sample holds one count of this clone. The chain joins TRBV9 to TRBJ1-1; 7 positions agree with TRBD1. After removal of 4 bases from V and 0 bases from J, the junction contained 15 bases not matched to a gene. Germline V CDR1 and CDR2: SGDLS, YYNGEE. This CDR3 is 18 amino acids long. The CDR3 DNA is TGTGCCAGCAGCTCTCCACGGACAGGAGGGGGTATGAACACTGAAGCTTTCTTT. Translating it yields CASSSPRTGGGMNTEAFF. Using reference TRBV9 and TRBJ1-1 for the parts outside the CDR3, the full variable domain is DSGVTQTPKHLITATGQRVTLRCSPRSGDLSVYWYQQSLDQGLQFLIQYYNGEERAKGNILERFSAQQFPDLHSELNLSSLELGDSALYFCASSSPRTGGGMNTEAFFGQGTRLTVV.

J is TRBJ2-3 and V is TRBV24-1, with 8 bases that match TRBD2. Germline V gene data show CDR1 as KGHDR and CDR2 as SFDVKD. The CDR3 runs 16 residues. The V segment lost 3 bases and the J segment 2 bases; nucleotides outside the gene matches: 6. Written as DNA, the CDR3 is TGTGCCACCAGTGATCCCAGACTAGCGACCACAGATACGCAGTATTTT. Translating gives CATSDPRLATTDTQYF.

On this clone itself: This CDR3 is also generated by other DNA sequences in the sample. This rearrangement joins TRBV10-3 to TRBJ2-7; 14 positions agree with TRBD2. This CDR3 is built from 14 residues. Trimming at V came to 6 bases and at J to 7 bases, leaving 5 bases not matched to a gene. Germline values: CDR1 ENHRY, CDR2 SYGVKD. The CDR3 reads CAIRPGLAGVEQYF. CDR3 DNA sequence: TGTGCCATCAGGCCGGGACTAGCGGGAGTTGAGCAGTACTTC.

The V gene is TRBV6-6, the J gene TRBJ2-3, with 9 bases matching TRBD2. This CDR3 has 16 residues. Trimming at V came to 0 bases and at J to 3 bases, leaving 4 bases not matched to a gene. The germline V gene has CDR1 MNHNY and CDR2 SVGAGI (reference sequence). In DNA form, the CDR3 reads TGTGCCAGCAGTTACTCCCTAACTAGCGGGACAGATACGCAGTATTTT. It yields the protein CASSYSLTSGTDTQYF.

The V gene is TRBV19, the J gene TRBJ2-2; TRBD1 aligns across 10 bases. There are 15 residues in the CDR3. CDR1 and CDR2 (germline): LNHDA, SQIVND (reference sequence). V lost 5 bases and J lost 6; bases outside the gene matches: 6. The DNA of the CDR3 is TGTGCCAGTAGTTTCCTCGGGACAGGGGCCGGGGAGCTGTTTTTT. Residues: CASSFLGTGAGELFF.

The CDR3 DNA reads as TGTGCCAGCAGCCACCGGGACAGGGGTGTTTTTGCGGGGGAGAGCTCCTACGAGCAGTACTTC. This translates into CASSHRDRGVFAGESSYEQYF. This chain links TRBV4-2 with TRBJ2-7, with 10 positions matching TRBD1. CDR1 LGHNA and CDR2 YNFKEQ come from the germline V gene. There are 21 residues in the CDR3. The trim removed 3 bases at V and 0 bases at J, leaving 20 bases unmatched.

This sequence joins TRBV25-1 and TRBJ2-7; maybe TRBD2 (6 bases). This CDR3 has 14 residues. Trimming stripped 6 bases from V and 4 bases from J, with 16 bases between. Germline V CDR1 and CDR2: MGHDK, SYGVNS. The DNA of the CDR3 is TGTGCCAGCAGCGTCGGGAGAGGGCCTTACGAGCAGTACTTC. Protein: CASSVGRGPYEQYF.

The chain carries TRBV18 and TRBJ2-5; 8 positions match TRBD2. Per germline, CDR1 KGHSH and CDR2 LQKENI. J gave up 4 bases and V 3 bases, and 4 bases lay outside the gene matches. The CDR3 runs 14 residues. The CDR3 DNA reads as TGTGCCAGCTCACCCACGGGGGGGCGAGAGACCCAGTACTTC. This sequence encodes CASSPTGGRETQYF.

The rearrangement joins TRBV7-9 to TRBJ2-1; 11 bases line up with TRBD2. The CDR3 contains 14 residues. The germline CDR1 and CDR2 sequences are SEHNR and FQNEAQ (reference sequence). V shed 10 bases, J shed 7 bases, and the junction held 9 bases outside the gene matches. The CDR3 DNA reads TGTGCCACCCTACTAGCGGGAGTAAGGAATGAGCAGTTCTTC. Its protein is CATLLAGVRNEQFF.

V gene TRBV5-1 combines with J gene TRBJ2-4; TRBD1 aligns across 7 bases. V lost 3 bases, J lost 6 bases, and 3 bases stayed unmatched. This CDR3 comprises 13 residues. Germline V lookup: CDR1 SGHRS, CDR2 YFSETQ. The CDR3 here is CASSSYRGNIQYF. DNA for the CDR3: TGCGCCAGCAGCTCTTACAGGGGAAACATTCAGTACTTC.

The V gene is TRBV3-1 (or the pseudogene TRBV3-2), the J gene TRBJ2-1; D unclear. Trimming removed 3 bases at V and 6 bases at J, with 12 bases between. In germline, CDR1 is LGHDT, CDR2 YNNKEL (reference sequence). The CDR3 runs to 14 residues. In nucleotides, the CDR3 is TGTGCCAGCAGCCAGAATCATTTTAGCAATGAGCAGTTCTTC. Residues: CASSQNHFSNEQFF.

J is TRBJ2-5 and V is TRBV29-1, with TRBD1 matching over 7 bases. CDR3 length: 14 amino acids. V gave up 4 bases and J gave up 0 bases; unmatched junction bases: 5. Germline lookup yields CDR1 SQVTM and CDR2 ANQGSEA. CDR3 region: CSVAETGNQETQYF. Here the CDR3 DNA reads TGCAGCGTTGCGGAGACAGGGAACCAAGAGACCCAGTACTTC. The full variable domain, its missing parts supplied by reference TRBV29-1 and TRBJ2-5, is SAVISQKPSRDICQRGTSLTIQCQVDSQVTMMFWYRQQPGQSLTLIATANQGSEATYESGFVIDKFPISRPNLTFSTLTVSNMSPEDSSIYLCSVAETGNQETQYFGPGTRLLVL.

The chain uses TRBV7-6 and TRBJ2-1; 8 bases align to TRBD2. V lost 3 bases, J lost 7 bases, and 8 bases stayed unmatched. This CDR3 has 15 residues. Per germline, CDR1 SGHVS and CDR2 FNYEAQ. The CDR3 region is CASSLSGSSFNEQFF. CDR3 DNA sequence: TGTGCCAGCAGCTTGAGCGGGAGTTCTTTTAATGAGCAGTTCTTC.

The J gene is TRBJ1-1, the V gene TRBV7-9; perhaps TRBD1 as D (6 bases). Germline V lookup: CDR1 SEHNR, CDR2 FQNEAQ (reference sequence). V gave up 1 base and J gave up 1 base, with 13 bases separating them. The CDR3 extends over 16 amino acids. CDR3: CASSLGQGLENTEAFF. Written as DNA, the CDR3 is TGTGCCAGCAGCTTAGGGCAGGGGTTAGAGAACACTGAAGCTTTCTTT.

Remarks on this clone: This CDR3 is also generated by other DNA sequences in the sample. This chain uses TRBV4-3 with TRBJ2-2, with TRBD2 matching over 8 bases. J was trimmed by 1 base and V by 0 bases; bases with no gene match: 1. Germline CDR1 reads LGHNA; CDR2 reads YSLEER. The length of the CDR3 is 16 residues. DNA of the CDR3: TGCGCCAGCAGCCAAGATGCGGGAGGGAACACCGGGGAGCTGTTTTTT. Encoded protein: CASSQDAGGNTGELFF.

The rearrangement uses TRBV3-1 (or the pseudogene TRBV3-2) and TRBJ2-7, with TRBD2 identical over 13 bases. Per the germline V gene, CDR1 is LGHDT and CDR2 is YNNKEL (reference sequence). V was pared by 3 bases and J by 4 bases, with 0 bases of the junction left unmatched. The CDR3 runs to 14 residues. The CDR3 spells CASSQGLAGYEQYF. For the CDR3, the DNA is TGTGCCAGCAGCCAGGGACTAGCGGGATACGAGCAGTACTTC.